This TCR beta chain was identified during a study of shared clonotypes between healthy human individuals. The sorted-subset replicate PCRs were given around 190 ng DNA, which is 30,000 to 35,000 T cell genomes. Libraries were prepared by immunoSEQ multiplex PCR; TCRdb keeps only in-frame clonotypes and omits some of them. The sample has over a million clones, about 98% seen once. The sequenced sample was naive CD4+ T cells sorted from blood. Described subset: CD45RA+ positively selected. This clonotype was sampled from a man younger than 40 in good health.

CDR3 coding DNA: TGCGCCAGCAGTAGCTGGGGGCTGACAGCTGAAGCTTTCTTT. Protein sequence: CASSSWGLTAEAFF. The V and J genes are TRBV5-1 and TRBJ1-1; tentative D call: TRBD1 (6 bases). This CDR3 has 14 residues. From germline, CDR1 is SGHRS and CDR2 YFSETQ. V was trimmed by 5 bases and J by 6 bases, leaving 17 bases between them.